These T cell receptor beta chains were read from a single sample in a study of early T cells in non-severe SARS-CoV-2 infection. TCRdb fed the 5' RACE reads into MiXCR, producing one record per CDR3 protein. The table shows about 57,000 distinct CDR3 sequences, with roughly a tenth occurring only once. Sample: whole blood. The receptors come from an adult who was a healthcare worker with PCR-confirmed SARS-CoV-2 infection or an uninfected control (not recorded which). Each CDR3 is given with its conserved first and last residue. Fields, in order: J gene, V gene, clone size, D gene, CDR3 protein, CDR3 DNA. A D gene is named only where the DNA matches it firmly. Some rows have no size entry. The others give once, few or many, or a class for an expanded clone.

J gene: TRBJ2-3
V gene: TRBV6-6
clone size: NA
D gene: NA
CDR3 protein: CASSYSASTDTQYF
CDR3 DNA: TGTGCCAGCAGTTACTCGGCCAGCACAGATACGCAGTATTTT

J gene: TRBJ2-1
V gene: TRBV7-9
clone size: NA
D gene: TRBD1
CDR3 protein: CASSLGNSGTGKWVF
CDR3 DNA: TGTGCCAGCAGCTTAGGTAACTCCGGGACAGGGAAATGGGTCTTC

J gene: TRBJ1-4
V gene: TRBV19
clone size: many
D gene: NA
CDR3 protein: CASGDRNTLNEKLFF
CDR3 DNA: TGTGCCAGTGGCGACAGAAACACCCTAAATGAAAAACTGTTTTTT

J gene: TRBJ2-7
V gene: TRBV7-6
clone size: many
D gene: TRBD2
CDR3 protein: CASSSQSGSSEQYF
CDR3 DNA: TGTGCCAGCAGCTCGCAAAGCGGGAGTAGCGAGCAGTACTTC

J gene: TRBJ1-2
V gene: TRBV20-1
clone size: NA
D gene: NA
CDR3 protein: CSARDPQAYGYTF
CDR3 DNA: TGCAGTGCTAGAGATCCCCAGGCCTATGGCTACACCTTC

J gene: TRBJ2-1
V gene: TRBV4-3
clone size: many
D gene: TRBD2
CDR3 protein: CASSQVGAGEVHEQFF
CDR3 DNA: TGCGCCAGCAGCCAAGTCGGTGCGGGAGAGGTGCATGAGCAGTTCTTC

J gene: TRBJ2-7
V gene: TRBV12-3/TRBV12-4
clone size: few
D gene: TRBD1
CDR3 protein: CASSLGGTGDYEQYF
CDR3 DNA: TGTGCCAGCAGTTTAGGGGGGACAGGGGACTACGAGCAGTACTTC

J gene: TRBJ1-2
V gene: TRBV29-1
clone size: many
D gene: TRBD1
CDR3 protein: CSVAGRGVNYGYTF
CDR3 DNA: TGCAGCGTTGCAGGCAGGGGGGTTAACTATGGCTACACCTTC

J gene: TRBJ2-3
V gene: TRBV6-2/TRBV6-3
clone size: NA
D gene: TRBD1
CDR3 protein: CASSWTGSRSGLQYF
CDR3 DNA: TGTGCCAGCAGTTGGACAGGGAGTCGGTCAGGACTGCAGTATTTT

J gene: TRBJ1-2
V gene: TRBV5-4
clone size: many
D gene: NA
CDR3 protein: CASSPDRGLDFGNYGYTF
CDR3 DNA: TGTGCCAGCAGCCCCGACCGGGGTTTGGATTTTGGGAACTATGGCTACACCTTC

J gene: TRBJ2-1
V gene: TRBV5-1
clone size: few
D gene: TRBD2
CDR3 protein: CASSLLVSGRYNEQFF
CDR3 DNA: TGCGCCAGCAGCCTCCTAGTTAGCGGGAGGTACAATGAGCAGTTCTTC

J gene: TRBJ1-1
V gene: TRBV18
clone size: NA
D gene: NA
CDR3 protein: CASSPLPVGTEAFF
CDR3 DNA: TGTGCCAGCTCACCACTTCCTGTGGGCACTGAAGCTTTCTTT

J gene: TRBJ1-4
V gene: TRBV14
clone size: few
D gene: TRBD1
CDR3 protein: CASSRRQGAYATNEKLFF
CDR3 DNA: TGTGCCAGCAGCCGAAGACAGGGGGCCTATGCAACTAATGAAAAACTGTTTTTT

J gene: TRBJ2-7
V gene: TRBV27
clone size: many
D gene: NA
CDR3 protein: CASSHTIGRASSYEQYF
CDR3 DNA: TGTGCCAGCAGCCATACCATCGGACGGGCAAGCTCCTACGAGCAGTACTTC

J gene: TRBJ2-7
V gene: TRBV12-5
clone size: NA
D gene: TRBD2
CDR3 protein: CASGPIASGRPNSYEQYF
CDR3 DNA: TGTGCTAGTGGTCCGATCGCTAGCGGGAGGCCGAACTCCTACGAGCAGTACTTC

J gene: TRBJ2-2
V gene: TRBV7-9
clone size: many
D gene: NA
CDR3 protein: CASSVTAYTGELFF
CDR3 DNA: TGTGCCAGCAGCGTGACAGCTTACACCGGGGAGCTGTTTTTT

J gene: TRBJ2-5
V gene: TRBV13
clone size: many
D gene: NA
CDR3 protein: CASSPPWGETQYF
CDR3 DNA: TGTGCCAGCAGCCCCCCCTGGGGAGAGACCCAGTACTTC

J gene: TRBJ2-1
V gene: TRBV24-1
clone size: NA
D gene: NA
CDR3 protein: CATRGRFYNEQFF
CDR3 DNA: TGTGCCACCAGAGGCCGATTCTACAATGAGCAGTTCTTC

J gene: TRBJ2-1
V gene: TRBV7-3
clone size: NA
D gene: TRBD2
CDR3 protein: CASSNPREETYEQFF
CDR3 DNA: TGTGCCAGCAGCAACCCGCGGGAGGAGACTTATGAGCAGTTCTTC

J gene: TRBJ2-1
V gene: TRBV24-1
clone size: few
D gene: TRBD1
CDR3 protein: CATSPGQAYNEQFF
CDR3 DNA: TGTGCCACCAGTCCGGGACAGGCCTACAATGAGCAGTTCTTC

J gene: TRBJ1-6
V gene: TRBV7-9
clone size: many
D gene: NA
CDR3 protein: CASSLGQINSPLHF
CDR3 DNA: TGTGCCAGCAGCCTAGGACAGATTAATTCACCCCTCCACTTT

J gene: TRBJ1-2
V gene: TRBV28
clone size: many
D gene: NA
CDR3 protein: CASLRTGWYGYTF
CDR3 DNA: TGTGCCAGCTTGCGTACGGGGTGGTATGGCTACACCTTC

J gene: TRBJ1-5
V gene: TRBV2
clone size: many
D gene: NA
CDR3 protein: CASSAYTGNSAPAF
CDR3 DNA: TGTGCCAGCAGTGCCTACACAGGGAACTCAGCCCCAGCATTT

J gene: TRBJ1-5
V gene: TRBV7-9
clone size: many
D gene: NA
CDR3 protein: CASSPGTPSNQPQHF
CDR3 DNA: TGTGCCAGCAGCCCCGGGACACCTAGCAATCAGCCCCAGCATTTT

J gene: TRBJ2-7
V gene: TRBV6-6
clone size: few
D gene: NA
CDR3 protein: CASSYSRTLGYEQYF
CDR3 DNA: TGTGCCAGCAGTTACTCGCGGACCTTGGGGTACGAGCAGTACTTC

J gene: TRBJ1-5
V gene: TRBV20-1
clone size: many
D gene: TRBD1
CDR3 protein: CSTGQGSQPQHF
CDR3 DNA: TGCAGTACCGGACAGGGGAGTCAGCCCCAGCATTTT

J gene: TRBJ2-3
V gene: TRBV24-1
clone size: few
D gene: TRBD2
CDR3 protein: CATSDGGLAGDMPDTQYF
CDR3 DNA: TGTGCCACCAGTGATGGTGGACTAGCGGGAGATATGCCAGATACGCAGTATTTT

J gene: TRBJ2-7
V gene: TRBV2
clone size: many
D gene: TRBD2
CDR3 protein: CASSPTSGSSYEQYF
CDR3 DNA: TGTGCCAGCAGTCCGACTAGCGGGAGCTCCTACGAGCAGTACTTC

J gene: TRBJ2-1
V gene: TRBV6-1
clone size: many
D gene: NA
CDR3 protein: CASSQGLAGGRYNEQFF
CDR3 DNA: TGTGCCAGCAGTCAAGGCCTGGCAGGAGGAAGGTACAATGAGCAGTTCTTC

J gene: TRBJ2-7
V gene: TRBV2
clone size: many
D gene: NA
CDR3 protein: CASNRQEEYEQYF
CDR3 DNA: TGTGCCAGCAACAGACAGGAGGAGTACGAGCAGTACTTC

J gene: TRBJ2-1
V gene: TRBV29-1
clone size: NA
D gene: NA
CDR3 protein: CSGSAGEQFF
CDR3 DNA: TGCAGCGGTAGCGCCGGTGAGCAGTTCTTC

J gene: TRBJ2-5
V gene: TRBV19
clone size: many
D gene: NA
CDR3 protein: CASSIGANQETQYF
CDR3 DNA: TGTGCCAGTAGTATCGGGGCCAACCAAGAGACCCAGTACTTC

J gene: TRBJ2-2
V gene: TRBV24-1
clone size: many
D gene: NA
CDR3 protein: CATSASPGNTGELFF
CDR3 DNA: TGTGCCACCAGTGCCTCTCCAGGGAACACCGGGGAGCTGTTTTTT

J gene: TRBJ1-1
V gene: TRBV6-6
clone size: few
D gene: TRBD1
CDR3 protein: CASSYLQGEAFF
CDR3 DNA: TGTGCCAGCAGTTACTTACAGGGGGAAGCTTTCTTT

J gene: TRBJ2-1
V gene: TRBV9
clone size: many
D gene: TRBD2
CDR3 protein: CASSSLGTSGSNEQFF
CDR3 DNA: TGTGCCAGCAGCTCCCTGGGTACTAGCGGGAGCAATGAGCAGTTCTTC

J gene: TRBJ2-1
V gene: TRBV6-1
clone size: many
D gene: TRBD2
CDR3 protein: CASRPGLADYNEQFF
CDR3 DNA: TGTGCCAGCAGACCGGGACTAGCGGACTACAATGAGCAGTTCTTC

J gene: TRBJ2-7
V gene: TRBV9
clone size: NA
D gene: NA
CDR3 protein: CASSVVLYEQYF
CDR3 DNA: TGTGCCAGCAGCGTAGTTTTGTACGAGCAGTACTTC